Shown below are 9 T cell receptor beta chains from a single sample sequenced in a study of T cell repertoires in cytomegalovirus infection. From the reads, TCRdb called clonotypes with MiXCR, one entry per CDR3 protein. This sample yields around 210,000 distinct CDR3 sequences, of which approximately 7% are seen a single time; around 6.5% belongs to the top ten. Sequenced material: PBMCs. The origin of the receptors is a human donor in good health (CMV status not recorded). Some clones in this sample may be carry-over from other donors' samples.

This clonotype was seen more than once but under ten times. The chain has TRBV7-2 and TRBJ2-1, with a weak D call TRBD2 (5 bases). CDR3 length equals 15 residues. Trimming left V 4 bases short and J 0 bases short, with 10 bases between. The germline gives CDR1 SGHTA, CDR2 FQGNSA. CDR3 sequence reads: CASSSDWSSYNEQFF. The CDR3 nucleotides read TGTGCCAGCAGCTCGGACTGGAGCTCCTACAATGAGCAGTTCTTC.

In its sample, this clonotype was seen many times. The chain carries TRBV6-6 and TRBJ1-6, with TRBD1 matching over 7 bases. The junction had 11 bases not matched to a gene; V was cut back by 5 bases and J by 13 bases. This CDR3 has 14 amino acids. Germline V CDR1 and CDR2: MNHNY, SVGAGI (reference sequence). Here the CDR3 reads CASSPTGTEVPLHF. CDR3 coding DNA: TGTGCCAGCAGTCCAACCGGGACAGAGGTTCCCCTCCACTTT.

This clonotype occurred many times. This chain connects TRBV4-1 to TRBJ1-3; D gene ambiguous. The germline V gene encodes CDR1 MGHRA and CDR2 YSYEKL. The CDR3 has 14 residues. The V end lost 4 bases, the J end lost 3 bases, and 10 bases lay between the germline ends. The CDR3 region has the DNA TGCGCCAGCAGCCCAGCGGGAGTTGGAAACACCATATATTTT. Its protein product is CASSPAGVGNTIYF.

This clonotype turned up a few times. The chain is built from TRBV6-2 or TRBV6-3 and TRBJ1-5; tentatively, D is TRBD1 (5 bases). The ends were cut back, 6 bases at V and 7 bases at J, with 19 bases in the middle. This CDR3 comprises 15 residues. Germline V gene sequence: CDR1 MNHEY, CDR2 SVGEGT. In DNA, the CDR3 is TGTGCCAGCAGGGGACTACCGGGGAGGCACCAGCCCCAGCATTTT. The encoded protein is CASRGLPGRHQPQHF.

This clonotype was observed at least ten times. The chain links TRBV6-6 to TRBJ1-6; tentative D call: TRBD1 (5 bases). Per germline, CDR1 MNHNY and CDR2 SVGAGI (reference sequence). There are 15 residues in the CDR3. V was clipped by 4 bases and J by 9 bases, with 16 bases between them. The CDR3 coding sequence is TGTGCCAGCAGTTTCAGGGAGGTGATTGGTTCACCCCTCCACTTT. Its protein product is CASSFREVIGSPLHF.

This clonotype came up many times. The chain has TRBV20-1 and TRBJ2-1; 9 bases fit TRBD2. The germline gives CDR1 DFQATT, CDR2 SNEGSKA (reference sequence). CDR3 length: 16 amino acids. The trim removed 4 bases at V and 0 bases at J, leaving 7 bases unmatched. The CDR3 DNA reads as TGCAGTGCTATTCTTATAGCGGGGGACTCCTACAATGAGCAGTTCTTC. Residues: CSAILIAGDSYNEQFF.

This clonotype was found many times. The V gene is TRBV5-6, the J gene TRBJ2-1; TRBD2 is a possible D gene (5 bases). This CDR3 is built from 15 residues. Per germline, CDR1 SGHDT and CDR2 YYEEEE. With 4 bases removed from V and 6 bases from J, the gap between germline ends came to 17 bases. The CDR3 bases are TGTGCCAGCAGCGAGCCGGGCCCCCGGGGCAATGAGCAGTTCTTC. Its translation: CASSEPGPRGNEQFF.

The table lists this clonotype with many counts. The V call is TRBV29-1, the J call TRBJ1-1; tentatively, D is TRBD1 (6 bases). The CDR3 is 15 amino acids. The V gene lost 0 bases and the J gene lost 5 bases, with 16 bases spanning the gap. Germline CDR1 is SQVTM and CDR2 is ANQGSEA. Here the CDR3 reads CSVEEGTIRRTEAFF. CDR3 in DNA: TGCAGCGTTGAAGAAGGGACAATTCGAAGGACTGAAGCTTTCTTT.

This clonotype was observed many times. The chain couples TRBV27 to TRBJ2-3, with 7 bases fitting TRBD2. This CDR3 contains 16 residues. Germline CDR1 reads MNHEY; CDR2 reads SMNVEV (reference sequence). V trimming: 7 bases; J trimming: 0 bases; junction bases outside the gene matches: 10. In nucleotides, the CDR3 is TGTGCCAGCACCCCCCGGGGGGAAGGGAGCACAGATACGCAGTATTTT. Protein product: CASTPRGEGSTDTQYF.